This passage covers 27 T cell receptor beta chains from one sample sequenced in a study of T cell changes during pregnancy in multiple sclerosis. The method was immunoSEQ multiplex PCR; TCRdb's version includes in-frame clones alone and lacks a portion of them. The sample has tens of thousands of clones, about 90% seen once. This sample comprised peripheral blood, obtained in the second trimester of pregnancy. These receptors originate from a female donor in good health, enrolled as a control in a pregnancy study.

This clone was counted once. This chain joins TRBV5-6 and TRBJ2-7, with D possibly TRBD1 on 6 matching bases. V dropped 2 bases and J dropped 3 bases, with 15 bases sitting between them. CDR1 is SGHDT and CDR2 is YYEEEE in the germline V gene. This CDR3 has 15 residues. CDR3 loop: CASSLMSPGVYEQYF. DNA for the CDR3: TGTGCCAGCAGCTTAATGTCTCCAGGGGTCTACGAGCAGTACTTC.

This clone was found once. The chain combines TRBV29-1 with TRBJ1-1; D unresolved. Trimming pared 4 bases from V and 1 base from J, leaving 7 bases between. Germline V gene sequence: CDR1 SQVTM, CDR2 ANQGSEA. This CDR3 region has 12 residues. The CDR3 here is CSVGTGNTEAFF. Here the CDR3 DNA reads TGCAGCGTTGGAACCGGGAACACTGAAGCTTTCTTT. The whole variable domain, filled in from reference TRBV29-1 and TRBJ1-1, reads SAVISQKPSRDICQRGTSLTIQCQVDSQVTMMFWYRQQPGQSLTLIATANQGSEATYESGFVIDKFPISRPNLTFSTLTVSNMSPEDSSIYLCSVGTGNTEAFFGQGTRLTVV.

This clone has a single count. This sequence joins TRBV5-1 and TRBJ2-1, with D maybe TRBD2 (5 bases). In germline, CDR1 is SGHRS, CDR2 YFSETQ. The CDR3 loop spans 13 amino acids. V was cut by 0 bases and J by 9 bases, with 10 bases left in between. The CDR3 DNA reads TGCGCCAGCAGCTTGGAAGGACTTGCTGAGCAGTTCTTC. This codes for CASSLEGLAEQFF. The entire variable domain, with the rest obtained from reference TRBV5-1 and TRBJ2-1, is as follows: KAGVTQTPRYLIKTRGQQVTLSCSPISGHRSVSWYQQTPGQGLQFLFEYFSETQRNKGNFPGRFSGRQFSNSRSEMNVSTLELGDSALYLCASSLEGLAEQFFGPGTRLTVL.

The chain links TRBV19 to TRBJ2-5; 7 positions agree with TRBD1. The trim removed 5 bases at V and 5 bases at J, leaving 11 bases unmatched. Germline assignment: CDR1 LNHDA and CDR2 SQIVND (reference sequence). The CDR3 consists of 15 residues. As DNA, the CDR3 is TGTGCCAGTAGTTTACCCGGACAGGCACGGGAGACCCAGTACTTC. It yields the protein CASSLPGQARETQYF.

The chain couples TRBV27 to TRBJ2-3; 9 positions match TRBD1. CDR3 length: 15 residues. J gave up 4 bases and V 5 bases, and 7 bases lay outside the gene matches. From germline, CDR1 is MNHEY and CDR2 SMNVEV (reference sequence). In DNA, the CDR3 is TGTGCCAGCAGTATCCGGACAGGGGTTGCAGATACGCAGTATTTT. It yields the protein CASSIRTGVADTQYF.

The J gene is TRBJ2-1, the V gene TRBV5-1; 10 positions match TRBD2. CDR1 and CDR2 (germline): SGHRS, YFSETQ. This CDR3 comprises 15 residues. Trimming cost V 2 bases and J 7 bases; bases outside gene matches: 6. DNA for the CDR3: TGCGCCAGCAGCTTCCTAGCGGGAGAGGGTAATGAGCAGTTCTTC. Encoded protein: CASSFLAGEGNEQFF.

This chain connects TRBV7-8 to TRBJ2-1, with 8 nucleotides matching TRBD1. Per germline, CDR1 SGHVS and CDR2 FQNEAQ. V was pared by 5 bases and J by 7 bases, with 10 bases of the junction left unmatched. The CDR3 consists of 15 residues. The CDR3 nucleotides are TGTGCCAGCAGCCCCTACAGGGGGGCTGGTAATGAGCAGTTCTTC. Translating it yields CASSPYRGAGNEQFF.

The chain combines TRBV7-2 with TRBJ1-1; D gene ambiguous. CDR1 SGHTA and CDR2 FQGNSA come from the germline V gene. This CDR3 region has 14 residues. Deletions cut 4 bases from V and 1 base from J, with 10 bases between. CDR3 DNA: TGTGCCAGCAGCTATATTACAACGAACACTGAAGCTTTCTTT. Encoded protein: CASSYITTNTEAFF.

CDR3 nucleotide sequence: TGTGCCAGCAGCTTATACGGGGATACCGGGGAGCTGTTTTTT. This translates into CASSLYGDTGELFF. V gene TRBV11-2 combines with J gene TRBJ2-2; D possibly corresponds to TRBD2 (5 bases). V was clipped by 2 bases and J by 5 bases, with 9 bases between them. Germline CDR1 reads SGHAT; CDR2 reads FQNNGV. The CDR3 loop spans 14 amino acids. The full variable domain, rest sourced from reference TRBV11-2 and TRBJ2-2, is EAGVAQSPRYKIIEKRQSVAFWCNPISGHATLYWYQQILGQGPKLLIQFQNNGVVDDSQLPKDRFSAERLKGVDSTLKIQPAKLEDSAVYLCASSLYGDTGELFFGEGSRLTVL.

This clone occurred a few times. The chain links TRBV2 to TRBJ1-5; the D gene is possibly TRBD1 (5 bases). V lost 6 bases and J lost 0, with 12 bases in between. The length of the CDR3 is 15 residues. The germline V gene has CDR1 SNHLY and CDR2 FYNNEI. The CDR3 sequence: CASSADTYSNQPQHF. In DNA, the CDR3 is TGTGCCAGCAGCGCGGACACTTATAGCAATCAGCCCCAGCATTTT.

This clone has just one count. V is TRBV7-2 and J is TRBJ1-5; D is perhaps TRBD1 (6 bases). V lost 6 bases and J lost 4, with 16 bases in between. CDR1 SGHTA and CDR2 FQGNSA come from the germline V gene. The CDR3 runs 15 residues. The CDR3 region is CASRPQGEGNQPQHF. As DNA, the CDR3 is TGTGCCAGCAGGCCACAGGGTGAGGGTAATCAGCCCCAGCATTTT.

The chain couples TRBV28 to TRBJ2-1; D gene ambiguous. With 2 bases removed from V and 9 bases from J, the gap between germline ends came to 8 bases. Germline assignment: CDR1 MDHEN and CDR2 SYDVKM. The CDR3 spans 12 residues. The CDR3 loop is CASSLPTGEQFF. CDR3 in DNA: TGTGCCAGCAGTTTACCCACTGGTGAGCAGTTCTTC. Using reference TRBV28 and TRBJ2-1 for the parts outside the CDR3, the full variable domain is DVKVTQSSRYLVKRTGEKVFLECVQDMDHENMFWYRQDPGLGLRLIYFSYDVKMKEKGDIPEGYSVSREKKERFSLILESASTNQTSMYLCASSLPTGEQFFGPGTRLTVL.

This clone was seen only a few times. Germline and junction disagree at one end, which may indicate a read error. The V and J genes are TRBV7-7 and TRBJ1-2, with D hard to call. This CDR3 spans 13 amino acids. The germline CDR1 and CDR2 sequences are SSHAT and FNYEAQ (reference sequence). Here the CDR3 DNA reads TGTGCTAGCAGCGAACTAGGGTCGGGCAGCTACACCTTC. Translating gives CASSELGSGSYTF. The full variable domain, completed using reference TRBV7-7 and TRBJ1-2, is GAGVSQSPRYKVTKRGQDVTLRCDPISSHATLYWYQQALGQGPEFLTYFNYEAQPDKSGLPSDRFSAERPEGSISTLTIQRTEQRDSAMYRCASSELGSGSYTFGSGTRLTVV.

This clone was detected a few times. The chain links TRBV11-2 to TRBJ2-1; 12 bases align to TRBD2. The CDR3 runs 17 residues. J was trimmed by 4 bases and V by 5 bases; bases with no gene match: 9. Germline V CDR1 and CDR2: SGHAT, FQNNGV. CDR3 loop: CASSRTSGTNGYNEQFF. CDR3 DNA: TGTGCCAGCAGCCGGACTAGCGGGACAAACGGATACAATGAGCAGTTCTTC.

The CDR3 sequence is CSARQGTTDTQYF. DNA for the CDR3: TGCAGCGCCCGCCAGGGTACCACAGATACGCAGTATTTT. This chain links TRBV29-1 with TRBJ2-3; D may be TRBD1 (5 bases). The length of the CDR3 is 13 residues. Germline-derived CDR1 and CDR2 are SQVTM and ANQGSEA. With 7 bases removed from V and 2 bases from J, the gap between germline ends came to 13 bases.

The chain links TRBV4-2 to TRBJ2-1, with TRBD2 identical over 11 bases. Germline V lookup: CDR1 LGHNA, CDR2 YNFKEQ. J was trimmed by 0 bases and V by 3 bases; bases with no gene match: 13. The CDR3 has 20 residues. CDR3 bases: TGTGCCAGCAGCCATCCTCGGACTAGCGGGCCGCTTAGCTCCTACAATGAGCAGTTCTTC. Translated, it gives CASSHPRTSGPLSSYNEQFF.

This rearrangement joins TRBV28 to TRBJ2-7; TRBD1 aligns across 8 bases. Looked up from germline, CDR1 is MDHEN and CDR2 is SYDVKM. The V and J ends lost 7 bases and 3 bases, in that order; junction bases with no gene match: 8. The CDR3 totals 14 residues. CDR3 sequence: CASTMDRVVYEQYF. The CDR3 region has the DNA TGTGCCAGCACCATGGACAGGGTAGTCTACGAGCAGTACTTC.

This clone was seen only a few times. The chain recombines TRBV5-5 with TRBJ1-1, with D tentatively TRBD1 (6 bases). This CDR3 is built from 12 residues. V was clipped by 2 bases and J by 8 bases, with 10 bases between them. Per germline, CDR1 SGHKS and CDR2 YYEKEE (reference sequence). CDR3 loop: CASSFLQGEAFF. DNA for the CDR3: TGTGCCAGCAGCTTTTTACAGGGCGAAGCTTTCTTT.

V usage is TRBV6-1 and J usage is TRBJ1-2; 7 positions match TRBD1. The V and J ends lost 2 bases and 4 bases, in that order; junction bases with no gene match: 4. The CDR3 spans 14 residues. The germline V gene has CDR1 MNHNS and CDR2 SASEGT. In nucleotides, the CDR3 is TGTGCCAGCAGTGAAAGAGGGGGCGGCTATGGCTACACCTTC. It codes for CASSERGGGYGYTF.

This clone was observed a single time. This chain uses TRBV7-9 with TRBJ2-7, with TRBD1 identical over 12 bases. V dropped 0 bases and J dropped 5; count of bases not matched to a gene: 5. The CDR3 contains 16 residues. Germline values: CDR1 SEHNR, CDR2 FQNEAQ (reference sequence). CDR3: CASSLASGTGGDEQYF. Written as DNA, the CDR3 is TGTGCCAGCAGCTTAGCCTCCGGGACAGGGGGCGACGAGCAGTACTTC. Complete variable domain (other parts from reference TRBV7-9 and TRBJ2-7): DTGVSQNPRHKITKRGQNVTFRCDPISEHNRLYWYRQTLGQGPEFLTYFQNEAQLEKSRLLSDRFSAERPKGSFSTLEIQRTEQGDSAMYLCASSLASGTGGDEQYFGPGTRLTVT.

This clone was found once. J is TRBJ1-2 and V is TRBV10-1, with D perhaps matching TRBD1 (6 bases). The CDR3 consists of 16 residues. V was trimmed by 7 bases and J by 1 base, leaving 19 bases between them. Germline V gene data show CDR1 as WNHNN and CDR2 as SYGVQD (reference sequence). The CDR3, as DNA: TGCGCCAGCATCACCAAAAGGACAGCGAGTAACTATGGCTACACCTTC. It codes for CASITKRTASNYGYTF.

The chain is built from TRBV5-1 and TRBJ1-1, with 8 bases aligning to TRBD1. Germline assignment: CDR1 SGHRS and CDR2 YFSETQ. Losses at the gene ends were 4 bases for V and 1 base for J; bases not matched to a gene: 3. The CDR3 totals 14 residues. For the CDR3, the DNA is TGCGCCAGCAGCAAAGACAGGGGGAACACTGAAGCTTTCTTT. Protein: CASSKDRGNTEAFF.

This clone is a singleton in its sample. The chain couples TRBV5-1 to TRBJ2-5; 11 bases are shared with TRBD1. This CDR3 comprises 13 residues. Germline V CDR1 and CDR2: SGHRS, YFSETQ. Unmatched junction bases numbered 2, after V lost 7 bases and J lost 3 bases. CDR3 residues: CASGGQGEETQYF. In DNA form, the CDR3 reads TGCGCCAGCGGGGGACAGGGGGAAGAGACCCAGTACTTC. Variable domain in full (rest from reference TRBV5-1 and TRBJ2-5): KAGVTQTPRYLIKTRGQQVTLSCSPISGHRSVSWYQQTPGQGLQFLFEYFSETQRNKGNFPGRFSGRQFSNSRSEMNVSTLELGDSALYLCASGGQGEETQYFGPGTRLLVL.

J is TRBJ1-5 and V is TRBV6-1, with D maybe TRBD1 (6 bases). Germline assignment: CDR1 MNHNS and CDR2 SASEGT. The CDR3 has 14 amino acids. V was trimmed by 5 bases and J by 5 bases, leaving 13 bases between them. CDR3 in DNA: TGTGCCAGCAGTCCCCAGGGGTTTCATCAGCCCCAGCATTTT. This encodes CASSPQGFHQPQHF.

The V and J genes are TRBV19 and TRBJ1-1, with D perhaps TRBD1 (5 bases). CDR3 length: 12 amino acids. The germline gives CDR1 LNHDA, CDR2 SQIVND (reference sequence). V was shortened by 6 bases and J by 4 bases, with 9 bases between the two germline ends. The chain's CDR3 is CASSQGSTEAFF. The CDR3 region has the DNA TGTGCCAGTAGCCAGGGAAGCACTGAAGCTTTCTTT.

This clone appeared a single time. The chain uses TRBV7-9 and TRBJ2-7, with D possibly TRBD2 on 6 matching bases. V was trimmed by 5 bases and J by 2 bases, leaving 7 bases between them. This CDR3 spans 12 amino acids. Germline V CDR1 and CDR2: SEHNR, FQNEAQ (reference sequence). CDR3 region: CASSGGAYEQYF. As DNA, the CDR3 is TGTGCCAGCAGCGGCGGGGCCTACGAGCAGTACTTC.

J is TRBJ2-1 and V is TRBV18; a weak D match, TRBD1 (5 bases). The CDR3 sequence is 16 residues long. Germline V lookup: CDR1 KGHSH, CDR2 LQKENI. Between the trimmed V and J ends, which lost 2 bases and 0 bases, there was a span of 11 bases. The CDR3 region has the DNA TGTGCCAGCTCACCATCGACAGTTAGCTCCTACAATGAGCAGTTCTTC. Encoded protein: CASSPSTVSSYNEQFF. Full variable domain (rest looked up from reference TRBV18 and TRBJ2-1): NAGVMQNPRHLVRRRGQEARLRCSPMKGHSHVYWYRQLPEEGLKFMVYLQKENIIDESGMPKERFSAEFPKEGPSILRIQQVVRGDSAAYFCASSPSTVSSYNEQFFGPGTRLTVL.